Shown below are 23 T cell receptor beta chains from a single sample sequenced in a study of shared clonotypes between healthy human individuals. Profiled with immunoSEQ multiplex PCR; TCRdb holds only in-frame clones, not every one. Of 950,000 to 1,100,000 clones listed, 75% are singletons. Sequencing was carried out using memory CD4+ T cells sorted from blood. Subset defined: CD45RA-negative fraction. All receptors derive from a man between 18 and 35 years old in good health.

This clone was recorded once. The CDR3 DNA reads as TGTGCCATCAGACCTTGGACTAGCGGGGGGGCCCCGAACACCGGGGAGCTGTTTTTT. As protein: CAIRPWTSGGAPNTGELFF. The V gene is TRBV10-3, the J gene TRBJ2-2; 15 bases fit TRBD2. The V gene's germline CDR1 is ENHRY and CDR2 SYGVKD. The CDR3 consists of 19 residues. The V gene end was trimmed by 6 bases and the J gene end by 0 bases; junction bases not matched to a gene: 8.

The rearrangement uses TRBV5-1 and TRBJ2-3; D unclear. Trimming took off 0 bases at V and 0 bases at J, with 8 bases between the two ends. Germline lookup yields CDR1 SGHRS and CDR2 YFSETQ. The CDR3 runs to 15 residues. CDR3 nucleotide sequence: TGCGCCAGCAGCTTGGCGTCCCTTAGCACAGATACGCAGTATTTT. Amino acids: CASSLASLSTDTQYF. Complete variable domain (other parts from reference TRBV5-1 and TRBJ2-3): KAGVTQTPRYLIKTRGQQVTLSCSPISGHRSVSWYQQTPGQGLQFLFEYFSETQRNKGNFPGRFSGRQFSNSRSEMNVSTLELGDSALYLCASSLASLSTDTQYFGPGTRLTVL.

The CDR3: CASSLWTSGGAPDTQYF. The CDR3 nucleotides are TGTGCCAGCAGCTTATGGACTAGCGGGGGGGCCCCAGATACGCAGTATTTT. The chain combines TRBV7-9 with TRBJ2-3; TRBD2 matches 15 bases. V trimming: 2 bases; J trimming: 4 bases; junction bases outside the gene matches: 4. Germline values: CDR1 SEHNR, CDR2 FQNEAQ (reference sequence). The CDR3 has 17 residues. The full variable domain, in which reference TRBV7-9 and TRBJ2-3 provide the parts outside the CDR3, is DTGVSQNPRHKITKRGQNVTFRCDPISEHNRLYWYRQTLGQGPEFLTYFQNEAQLEKSRLLSDRFSAERPKGSFSTLEIQRTEQGDSAMYLCASSLWTSGGAPDTQYFGPGTRLTVL.

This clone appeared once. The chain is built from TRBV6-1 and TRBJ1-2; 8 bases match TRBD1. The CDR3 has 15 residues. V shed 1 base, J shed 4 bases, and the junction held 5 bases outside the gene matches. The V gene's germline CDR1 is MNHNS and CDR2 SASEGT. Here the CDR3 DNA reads TGTGCCAGCAGTGAAGGACAGGGGAGGATCTATGGCTACACCTTC. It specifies CASSEGQGRIYGYTF.

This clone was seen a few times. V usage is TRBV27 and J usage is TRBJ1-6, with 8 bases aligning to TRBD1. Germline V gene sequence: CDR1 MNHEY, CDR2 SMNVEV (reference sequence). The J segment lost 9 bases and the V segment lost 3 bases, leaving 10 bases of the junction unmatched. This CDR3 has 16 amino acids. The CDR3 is CASSLFPGQGVSPLHF. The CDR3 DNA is TGTGCCAGCAGTTTGTTCCCTGGACAGGGCGTTTCACCCCTCCACTTT.

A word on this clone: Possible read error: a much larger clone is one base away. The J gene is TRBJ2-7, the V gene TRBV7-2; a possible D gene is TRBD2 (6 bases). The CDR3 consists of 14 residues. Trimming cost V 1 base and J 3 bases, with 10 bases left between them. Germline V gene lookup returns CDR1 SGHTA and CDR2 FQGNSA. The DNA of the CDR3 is TGTGCCAGCAGCTTAGTGGAGGGCCTCTACGAGCAGTACTTC. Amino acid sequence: CASSLVEGLYEQYF.

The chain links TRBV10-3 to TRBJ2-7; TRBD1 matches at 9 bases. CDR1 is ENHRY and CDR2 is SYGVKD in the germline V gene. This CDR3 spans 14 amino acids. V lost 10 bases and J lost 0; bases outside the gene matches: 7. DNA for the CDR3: TGTGCCACCGGACAGGGGCCAAGCTCCTACGAGCAGTACTTC. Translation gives CATGQGPSSYEQYF.

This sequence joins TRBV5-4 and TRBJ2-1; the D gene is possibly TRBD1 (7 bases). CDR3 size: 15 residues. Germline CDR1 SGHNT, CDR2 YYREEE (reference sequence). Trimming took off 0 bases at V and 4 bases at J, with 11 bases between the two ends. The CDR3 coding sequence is TGTGCCAGCAGCTTGGATCAGGGGGGATACAATGAGCAGTTCTTC. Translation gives CASSLDQGGYNEQFF.

Here the CDR3 DNA reads TGTGCCAGCAGCGTCACAGGGGGCATGGATGAAAAACTGTTTTTT. It specifies CASSVTGGMDEKLFF. The V gene is TRBV7-6, the J gene TRBJ1-4, with TRBD1 identical over 9 bases. V was clipped by 5 bases and J by 6 bases; unmatched bases: 7. Per germline, CDR1 SGHVS and CDR2 FNYEAQ. The CDR3 is made up of 15 amino acids.

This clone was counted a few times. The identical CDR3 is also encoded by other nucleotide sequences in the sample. The CDR3 DNA follows: TGCGCCAGCAGCTCTGGGGGGCCCTATGGCTACACCTTC. It is translated as CASSSGGPYGYTF. The rearrangement links TRBV5-1 to TRBJ1-2, with a weak D call TRBD1 (6 bases). The CDR3 runs 13 residues. Germline CDR1 SGHRS, CDR2 YFSETQ. The germline V and J ends were trimmed by 3 bases and 4 bases, with 10 bases remaining between them.

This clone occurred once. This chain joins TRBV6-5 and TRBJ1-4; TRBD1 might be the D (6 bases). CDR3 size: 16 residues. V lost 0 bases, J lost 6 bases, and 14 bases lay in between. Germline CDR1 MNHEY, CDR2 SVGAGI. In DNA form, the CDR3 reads TGTGCCAGCAGTTACTCTGGCAGGGGATCCGATGAAAAACTGTTTTTT. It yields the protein CASSYSGRGSDEKLFF.

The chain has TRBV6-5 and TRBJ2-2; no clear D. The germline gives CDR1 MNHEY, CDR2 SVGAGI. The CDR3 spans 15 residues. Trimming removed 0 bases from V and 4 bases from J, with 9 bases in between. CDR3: CASSYSGWVTGELFF. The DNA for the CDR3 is TGTGCCAGCAGTTACTCCGGTTGGGTCACCGGGGAGCTGTTTTTT.

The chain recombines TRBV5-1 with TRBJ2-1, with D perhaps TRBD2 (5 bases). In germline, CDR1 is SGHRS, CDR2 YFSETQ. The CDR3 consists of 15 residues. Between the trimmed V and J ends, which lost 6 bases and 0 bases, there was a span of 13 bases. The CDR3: CASTPEASSYNEQFF. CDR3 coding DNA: TGCGCCAGCACCCCGGAGGCGAGCTCCTACAATGAGCAGTTCTTC. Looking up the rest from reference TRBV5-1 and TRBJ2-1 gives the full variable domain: KAGVTQTPRYLIKTRGQQVTLSCSPISGHRSVSWYQQTPGQGLQFLFEYFSETQRNKGNFPGRFSGRQFSNSRSEMNVSTLELGDSALYLCASTPEASSYNEQFFGPGTRLTVL.

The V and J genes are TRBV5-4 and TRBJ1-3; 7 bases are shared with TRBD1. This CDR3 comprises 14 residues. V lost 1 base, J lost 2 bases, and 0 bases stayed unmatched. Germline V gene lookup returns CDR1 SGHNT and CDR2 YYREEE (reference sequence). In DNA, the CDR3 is TGTGCCAGCAGCTTGCAGGGGGCTGGAAACACCATATATTTT. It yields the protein CASSLQGAGNTIYF.

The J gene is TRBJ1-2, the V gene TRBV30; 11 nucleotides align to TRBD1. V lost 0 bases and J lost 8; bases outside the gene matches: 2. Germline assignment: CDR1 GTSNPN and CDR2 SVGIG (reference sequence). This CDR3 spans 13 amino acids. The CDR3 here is CAWSVGTGGGYTF. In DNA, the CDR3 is TGTGCCTGGAGTGTAGGGACAGGGGGAGGCTACACCTTC.

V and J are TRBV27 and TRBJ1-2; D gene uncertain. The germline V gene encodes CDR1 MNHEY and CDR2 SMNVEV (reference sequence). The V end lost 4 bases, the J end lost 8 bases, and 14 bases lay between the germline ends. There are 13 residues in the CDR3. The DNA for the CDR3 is TGTGCCAGCAGTTCGATTACGAGTGGGGGCTACACCTTC. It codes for CASSSITSGGYTF.

CDR3 in DNA: TGTGCCAGTAGCCTGGGGACTACAGGGAGGAGTCAGCCCCAGCATTTT. It codes for CASSLGTTGRSQPQHF. The V and J genes are TRBV19 and TRBJ1-5, with D possibly being TRBD1 (6 bases). V was clipped by 6 bases and J by 6 bases, with 21 bases between them. Germline CDR1 reads LNHDA; CDR2 reads SQIVND (reference sequence). This CDR3 is built from 16 residues.

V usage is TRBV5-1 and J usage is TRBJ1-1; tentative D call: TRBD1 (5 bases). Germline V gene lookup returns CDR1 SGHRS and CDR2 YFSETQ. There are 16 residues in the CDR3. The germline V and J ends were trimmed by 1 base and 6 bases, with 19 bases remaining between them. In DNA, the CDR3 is TGCGCCAGCAGCTTGTCGCGACTCGCGGTGGGGGCTGAAGCTTTCTTT. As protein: CASSLSRLAVGAEAFF.

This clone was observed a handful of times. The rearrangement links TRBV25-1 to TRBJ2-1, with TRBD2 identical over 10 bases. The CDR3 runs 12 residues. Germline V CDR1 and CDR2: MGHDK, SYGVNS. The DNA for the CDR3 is TGTGCTACGGCCCTAGCGGGGGCTGAGCAGTTCTTC. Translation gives CATALAGAEQFF.

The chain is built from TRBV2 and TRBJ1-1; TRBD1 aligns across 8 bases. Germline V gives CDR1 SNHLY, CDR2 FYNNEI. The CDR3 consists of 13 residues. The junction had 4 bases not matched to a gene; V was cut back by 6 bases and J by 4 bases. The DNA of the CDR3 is TGTGCCAGCAGGCGGACAGGGCCCACTGAAGCTTTCTTT. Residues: CASRRTGPTEAFF.

The CDR3 spells CASSSHNKTGVQETQYF. CDR3 in DNA: TGCGCCAGCAGCTCGCATAATAAGACAGGGGTACAAGAGACCCAGTACTTC. This chain joins TRBV4-3 and TRBJ2-5, with 8 bases matching TRBD1. The CDR3 has 17 amino acids. Germline-derived CDR1 and CDR2 are LGHNA and YSLEER. Unmatched junction bases numbered 13, after V lost 5 bases and J lost 2 bases.

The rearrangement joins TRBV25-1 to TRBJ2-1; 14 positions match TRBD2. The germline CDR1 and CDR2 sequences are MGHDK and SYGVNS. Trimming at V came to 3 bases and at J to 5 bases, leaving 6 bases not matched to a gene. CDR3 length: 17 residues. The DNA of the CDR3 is TGTGCCAGCAGTGACTCGACTAGCGGGGGGGCGGACAATGAGCAGTTCTTC. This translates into CASSDSTSGGADNEQFF.

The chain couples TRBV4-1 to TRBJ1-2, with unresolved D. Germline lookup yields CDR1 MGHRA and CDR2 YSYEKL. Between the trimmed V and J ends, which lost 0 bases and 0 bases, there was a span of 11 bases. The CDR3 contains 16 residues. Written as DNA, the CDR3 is TGCGCCAGCAGCCAAGAGGTCAGCACCCCTAACTATGGCTACACCTTC. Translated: CASSQEVSTPNYGYTF.